This paragraph covers one T cell receptor beta chain sequence. Its antigen is as yet unknown. This CDR3 spans 11 amino acids. Trimming took off 3 bases at V and 8 bases at J, with 8 bases between the two ends. Germline V gene data show CDR1 as GTSNPN and CDR2 as SVGIG (reference sequence). This record comes from a study of cytomegalovirus exposure and HLA in healthy donors. About the study: Out of 398 genotyped donors, roughly 80% belonged to the Caucasian-associated ancestry cluster. The study, taken as a whole, reports: 87-base-pair reads could not separate some V segments, including TRBV6-2 and TRBV6-3. Immune exposure information available was restricted to CMV serostatus.

Primers included in the PCR were 60 Vbeta and 13 Jbeta primers. TCRdb's table, derived via immunoSEQ multiplex PCR, lists solely in-frame clones and lacks some. The table records approximately 130,000 clones, 81% of them present only once. The sequence came from a young man in good health and CMV-seronegative. V is TRBV30 and J is TRBJ2-1; tentatively, D is TRBD1 (5 bases). Sequenced input: PBMCs. CDR3 in DNA: TGTGCCTGGAGCCCCAGGGATGAGCAGTTCTTC. It encodes CAWSPRDEQFF.